This T cell receptor beta chain was sequenced during a study of shared clonotypes between healthy human individuals. CDR1 is MNHEY and CDR2 is SVGAGI in the germline V gene. The CDR3 extends over 14 amino acids. Trimming removed 7 bases from V and 3 bases from J; junction bases left unmatched: 5. This clone has more than one count but fewer than ten. No antigen is known for it. The repertoire was sequenced with immunoSEQ multiplex PCR; TCRdb's copy has only in-frame clones and lacks some. The data hold some 2.1 million clones, with around 95% observed a single time. Broader study findings: Larger estimated richness was generally recorded for naive subsets relative to memory subsets.

The chain carries TRBV6-5 and TRBJ2-1; 8 bases align to TRBD1. This receptor was taken from a man aged 18 to 30 in good health. Sequenced input: naive CD4+ T cells sorted from blood. As for subset: CD45RA+ positively selected. The CDR3 DNA follows: TGTGCCAGCACCAAGGGGACAGGCTACAATGAGCAGTTCTTC. It codes for CASTKGTGYNEQFF.